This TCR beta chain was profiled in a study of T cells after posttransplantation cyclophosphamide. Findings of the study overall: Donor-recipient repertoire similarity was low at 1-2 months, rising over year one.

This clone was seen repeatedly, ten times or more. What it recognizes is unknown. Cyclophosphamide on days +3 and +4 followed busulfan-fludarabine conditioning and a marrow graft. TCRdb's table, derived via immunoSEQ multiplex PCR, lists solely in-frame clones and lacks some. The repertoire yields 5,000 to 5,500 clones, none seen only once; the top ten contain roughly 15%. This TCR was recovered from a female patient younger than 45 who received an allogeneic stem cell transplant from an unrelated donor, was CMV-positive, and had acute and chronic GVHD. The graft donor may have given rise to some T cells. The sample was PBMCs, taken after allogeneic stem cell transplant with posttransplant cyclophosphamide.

The DNA of the CDR3 is TGTGCCAGCAGCTTAGATTGGGCCTCCGGGGGGGAGCAGTACTTC. Translated, it gives CASSLDWASGGEQYF. The chain links TRBV11-2 to TRBJ2-7, with 7 nucleotides matching TRBD2. Germline V gene lookup returns CDR1 SGHAT and CDR2 FQNNGV. The CDR3 totals 15 residues. V was pared by 0 bases and J by 7 bases, with 9 bases of the junction left unmatched.